This T cell receptor beta chain was identified in a study of T cell responses to AZD1222 COVID-19 vaccine. Pooling was applied to second doses at about 4 or about 12 weeks. Here immunoSEQ multiplex PCR was the method, and the copy in TCRdb shows in-frame clones only, minus some. Here the sample spans about 130,000 clones, 91% being singletons. This clone was detected only once. The clonotype originates from an adult who received the AZD1222 COVID-19 vaccine. Here the sequenced sample was peripheral blood, taken 28 days after the second AZD1222 dose.

The CDR3 region is CATSDLVSNQPQHF. CDR3 DNA: TGTGCCACCAGTGATTTAGTTAGCAATCAGCCCCAGCATTTT. This rearrangement joins TRBV24-1 to TRBJ1-5; D gene ambiguous. CDR1 KGHDR and CDR2 SFDVKD come from the germline V gene. The CDR3 has 14 amino acids. The V end lost 1 base, the J end lost 0 bases, and 3 bases lay between the germline ends.